These 28 T cell receptor beta chains came from one sample sequenced in a study of CD8+CD57+ T cells in acquired aplastic anemia. CDR3 and TCR beta VDJ profiling relied on genomic DNA as the template. TCRdb reprocessed the reads via MiXCR and lists one record per CDR3 protein. Among hundreds of thousands of distinct CDR3 sequences, around 68% were seen once, and the ten largest hold approximately 4%. Input material: sorted CD4+, CD8+, or CD8+CD57+ T cells (not recorded which) from PBMCs. The receptors stem from a human donor in good health, serving as a control.

This clonotype was counted between two and nine times. This chain uses TRBV19 with TRBJ1-2; the D is unclear. In germline, CDR1 is LNHDA, CDR2 SQIVND (reference sequence). The CDR3 consists of 14 residues. The V and J ends lost 7 bases and 1 base respectively, with 13 bases between them. DNA for the CDR3: TGTGCCAGTACCACCGGGGAGGGTAACTATGGCTACACCTTC. It is translated as CASTTGEGNYGYTF.

A few counts support this clonotype. The rearrangement joins TRBV7-6 to TRBJ1-6; 11 bases map to TRBD1. V trimming: 5 bases; J trimming: 10 bases; junction bases outside the gene matches: 7. This CDR3 contains 15 residues. CDR1 is SGHVS, CDR2 FNYEAQ, per germline. The CDR3 region is CASSLGTGGRSPLHF. The CDR3 DNA reads as TGTGCCAGCAGCCTCGGGACAGGGGGTAGATCACCCCTCCACTTT.

This clonotype was recorded only once. One junction end does not reproduce the germline sequence, and a read error may be involved. CDR3 loop: CASSFATGRSAFF. The CDR3 nucleotides are TGTGCCAGCAGCTTCGCCACGGGCAGGTCGGCTTTCTTT. The chain links TRBV5-1 to TRBJ1-1; D is unresolved. The CDR3 has 13 residues. In germline, CDR1 is SGHRS, CDR2 YFSETQ.

This clonotype was found a few times. CDR3 sequence: CASSLAGGSQPQHF. The CDR3 DNA is TGTGCCAGCAGCTTAGCAGGGGGTAGTCAGCCCCAGCATTTT. This chain uses TRBV7-2 with TRBJ1-5; D possibly corresponds to TRBD1 (6 bases). V lost 0 bases, J lost 6 bases, and 9 bases lay in between. The germline CDR1 and CDR2 sequences are SGHTA and FQGNSA. There are 14 residues in the CDR3. Combining the CDR3 with reference TRBV7-2 and TRBJ1-5 gives the whole variable domain GAGVSQSPSNKVTEKGKDVELRCDPISGHTALYWYRQSLGQGLEFLIYFQGNSAPDKSGLPSDRFSAERTGGSVSTLTIQRTQQEDSAVYLCASSLAGGSQPQHFGDGTRLSIL.

J is TRBJ2-3 and V is TRBV7-2, with D uncertain. Germline V gene lookup returns CDR1 SGHTA and CDR2 FQGNSA. Trimming cost V 5 bases and J 3 bases, with 12 bases left between them. The CDR3 has 14 residues. The CDR3 protein is CASSATIRTDTQYF. The CDR3 nucleotides read TGTGCCAGCAGCGCAACGATAAGGACAGATACGCAGTATTTT.

This chain links TRBV11-2 with TRBJ2-1; maybe TRBD1 (6 bases). The CDR3 length is 15 residues. Looked up from germline, CDR1 is SGHAT and CDR2 is FQNNGV. V gave up 3 bases and J gave up 5 bases, with 14 bases separating them. CDR3 loop: CASSFSGESNNEQFF. The CDR3 DNA follows: TGTGCCAGCAGCTTCTCAGGGGAATCGAACAATGAGCAGTTCTTC.

The V call is TRBV5-6, the J call TRBJ1-5; D perhaps matches TRBD1 (5 bases). Per germline, CDR1 SGHDT and CDR2 YYEEEE. This CDR3 has 14 residues. V lost 3 bases, J lost 5 bases, and 12 bases lay in between. CDR3 DNA sequence: TGTGCCAGCAGCTCCGGATTGGGGGATCAGCCCCAGCATTTT. Translated: CASSSGLGDQPQHF.

This clonotype has a count of ten or more. The chain employs TRBV6-5 and TRBJ1-1; D unresolved. From germline, CDR1 is MNHEY and CDR2 SVGAGI. CDR3 size: 14 residues. V lost 3 bases and J 2 bases, leaving 10 bases between the germline ends. The CDR3 DNA sequence: TGTGCCAGCAGTTATCGCACTGGCAACACTGAAGCTTTCTTT. Translation: CASSYRTGNTEAFF.

The chain joins TRBV20-1 to TRBJ2-7, with D possibly TRBD2 on 6 matching bases. Germline V gives CDR1 DFQATT, CDR2 SNEGSKA (reference sequence). The V end was cut by 5 bases, the J end by 4 bases, with 18 bases between. The CDR3 covers 14 residues. CDR3 DNA: TGCAGTGCTTCTAGCGTGAAGGGTTTTTACGAGCAGTACTTC. As protein: CSASSVKGFYEQYF.

This clonotype has more than one count but fewer than ten. This chain links TRBV10-1 with TRBJ2-3; D ambiguous. CDR1 is WNHNN and CDR2 is SYGVQD in the germline V gene (reference sequence). This CDR3 comprises 15 residues. Trimming removed 4 bases at V and 4 bases at J, with 15 bases between. The CDR3, as DNA: TGCGCCAGCAGTGCCTCACTCAGTCTCGCAGATACGCAGTATTTT. Its protein is CASSASLSLADTQYF.

Regarding this clonotype: A read error may produce the germline difference seen at one junction end. This chain connects TRBV30 to TRBJ1-2; 7 nucleotides line up with TRBD1. Germline V CDR1 and CDR2: GTSNPN, SVGIG (reference sequence). The CDR3 is 13 residues long. The CDR3 reads CAWSVTGQGGCTF. The CDR3 coding sequence is TGTGCCTGGAGTGTAACAGGACAAGGGGGCTGCACCTTC.

This rearrangement joins TRBV20-1 to TRBJ2-7; TRBD1 matches at 7 bases. Unmatched junction bases numbered 8, after V lost 0 bases and J lost 3 bases. CDR1 is DFQATT, CDR2 SNEGSKA, per germline (reference sequence). This CDR3 has 15 amino acids. The CDR3 here is CSARDWGQRNYEQYF. For the CDR3, the DNA is TGCAGTGCTAGAGATTGGGGACAGCGAAACTACGAGCAGTACTTC.

For this clonotype: A junction end diverges from the germline sequence, so it may reflect a read error. The rearrangement links TRBV9 to TRBJ2-7; D might be TRBD1 (6 bases). The CDR3 runs 14 residues. Germline CDR1 reads SGDLS; CDR2 reads YYNGEE. The CDR3 spells CASSLPGQLCAVHF. CDR3 nucleotide sequence: TGTGCCAGCAGTCTCCCGGGACAATTGTGCGCAGTTCACTTC. Based on the CDR3 plus reference TRBV9 and TRBJ2-7, the full variable domain is DSGVTQTPKHLITATGQRVTLRCSPRSGDLSVYWYQQSLDQGLQFLIQYYNGEERAKGNILERFSAQQFPDLHSELNLSSLELGDSALYFCASSLPGQLCAVHFGPGTRLTVT.

The chain uses TRBV12-3 or TRBV12-4 and TRBJ2-3; the D gene is possibly TRBD1 (7 bases). V lost 5 bases and J lost 7, with 25 bases in between. There are 17 residues in the CDR3. DNA for the CDR3: TGTGCCAGCAGTACAGGGTCTCAGGGGGGCCTCGGGAATACGCAGTATTTT. It codes for CASSTGSQGGLGNTQYF.

This chain connects TRBV4-2 to TRBJ1-2, with D possibly being TRBD1 (5 bases). The CDR3 covers 13 residues. V lost 6 bases and J lost 6, with 14 bases in between. Germline V CDR1 and CDR2: LGHNA, YNFKEQ. CDR3: CASSDGGWDGYTF. The CDR3 bases are TGTGCCAGCAGTGATGGGGGATGGGATGGCTACACCTTC.

The table lists this clonotype with many counts. This chain joins TRBV6-5 and TRBJ1-2; possibly TRBD1 for D (5 bases). The CDR3 is 14 amino acids. V dropped 4 bases and J dropped 6 bases, with 15 bases sitting between them. Germline V gene data show CDR1 as MNHEY and CDR2 as SVGAGI. The CDR3 nucleotides read TGTGCCAGCAGTTCTCCCTTTTGGGGGAATGGCTACACCTTC. Translated: CASSSPFWGNGYTF.

CDR3 DNA sequence: TGTGCCAGCAGCGAGAGGCCGAACACTGAAGCTTTCTTT. Translating it yields CASSERPNTEAFF. The V call is TRBV2, the J call TRBJ1-1; no firm D call. Germline lookup yields CDR1 SNHLY and CDR2 FYNNEI. Trimming cost V 6 bases and J 1 base, with 9 bases left between them. The CDR3 totals 13 residues.

This clonotype was detected a few times. This sequence joins TRBV27 and TRBJ1-3, with D perhaps matching TRBD1 (6 bases). Per the germline V gene, CDR1 is MNHEY and CDR2 is SMNVEV (reference sequence). CDR3 length: 14 residues. V was pared by 4 bases and J by 5 bases, with 12 bases between. The CDR3: CASSSAGGRNTIYF. As DNA, the CDR3 is TGTGCCAGCAGTTCTGCGGGGGGCCGAAACACCATATATTTT.

This clonotype was observed once. The rearrangement links TRBV20-1 to TRBJ2-3, with 9 nucleotides matching TRBD1. V lost 0 bases and J lost 4; bases outside the gene matches: 8. The CDR3 contains 16 residues. Germline assignment: CDR1 DFQATT and CDR2 SNEGSKA (reference sequence). The CDR3 loop is CSAREVGTGSSDTQYF. CDR3 DNA: TGCAGTGCTAGAGAAGTAGGGACAGGGAGTTCAGATACGCAGTATTTT.

The chain carries TRBV12-3 or TRBV12-4 and TRBJ1-6, with 7 bases fitting TRBD1. V trimming: 5 bases; J trimming: 7 bases; junction bases outside the gene matches: 5. CDR3 length equals 14 residues. The CDR3 here is CASSITGDNSPLHF. The CDR3 region has the DNA TGTGCCAGCAGTATAACAGGGGACAATTCACCCCTCCACTTT.

V gene TRBV9 combines with J gene TRBJ1-5, with 10 bases matching TRBD1. This CDR3 has 14 residues. With V trimmed by 3 bases and J by 16 bases, 13 bases remained unmatched. Germline lookup yields CDR1 SGDLS and CDR2 YYNGEE. This chain's CDR3 is CASSGMGTGAETHF. The CDR3 DNA is TGTGCCAGCAGCGGGATGGGGACAGGGGCCGAGACCCATTTT.

V gene TRBV19 combines with J gene TRBJ2-7; the match to TRBD1 covers 7 bases. The CDR3 consists of 14 residues. The V segment lost 4 bases and the J segment 2 bases; nucleotides outside the gene matches: 5. Germline-derived CDR1 and CDR2 are LNHDA and SQIVND (reference sequence). The CDR3 region has the DNA TGTGCCAGTAGTAAGGGCAGGGGGACCTACGAGCAGTACTTC. This codes for CASSKGRGTYEQYF.

The J gene is TRBJ2-3, the V gene TRBV20-1, with 8 bases matching TRBD2. The V and J ends lost 3 bases and 3 bases, in that order; junction bases with no gene match: 8. The CDR3 is 15 amino acids. The germline V gene has CDR1 DFQATT and CDR2 SNEGSKA (reference sequence). CDR3 in amino acids: CSAREAGVRTDTQYF. Written as DNA, the CDR3 is TGCAGTGCTAGGGAAGCGGGAGTCAGGACAGATACGCAGTATTTT.

This clonotype was recorded many times. J is TRBJ1-1 and V is TRBV5-1; D remains ambiguous. The CDR3 is made up of 18 amino acids. Germline loops: CDR1 SGHRS, CDR2 YFSETQ. V dropped 3 bases and J dropped 0 bases, with 21 bases sitting between them. CDR3 nucleotides: TGCGCCAGCAGCTCGCAACCCCGAGCGAATCGGTTGAACACTGAAGCTTTCTTT. Amino acids: CASSSQPRANRLNTEAFF.

On this clonotype: A much larger clone differs from this one at a single base, so this may be a read error. The gene calls are TRBV10-3 and TRBJ2-7; D is perhaps TRBD2 (6 bases). The CDR3 is made up of 15 amino acids. Germline V CDR1 and CDR2: ENHRY, SYGVKD. The CDR3 DNA follows: TGTGCCAGCAGTGAATCCAGCGGGCCGTCGGGAGAGCAGTACTTC. This gives the protein CASSESSGPSGEQYF.

This clonotype was detected a few times. The junction and the germline gene differ at one end; a read error may be behind it. The chain uses TRBV18 and TRBJ2-5, with D unresolved. The germline V gene has CDR1 KGHSH and CDR2 LQKENI. The CDR3 contains 14 residues. The chain's CDR3 is CANSPTSSGETQYF. The CDR3 DNA follows: TGTGCCAACTCACCAACGAGTTCTGGCGAGACCCAGTACTTC.

This rearrangement joins TRBV11-2 to TRBJ2-7; 11 positions match TRBD1. The length of the CDR3 is 17 residues. The V and J ends lost 6 bases and 0 bases, in that order; junction bases with no gene match: 10. CDR1 and CDR2 (germline): SGHAT, FQNNGV. CDR3 nucleotide sequence: TGTGCCAGCAGTGAAAGGGGGGGACAGGGGGTCTCCTACGAGCAGTACTTC. This gives the protein CASSERGGQGVSYEQYF.

As to this clonotype: Germline and junction disagree at one end, which may indicate a read error. This sequence joins TRBV5-1 and TRBJ1-1; possible D gene TRBD1, 5 bases. Germline CDR1 reads SGHRS; CDR2 reads YFSETQ. The CDR3 has 16 residues. The CDR3 is CASSVSATGVSTEAFF. The CDR3 DNA sequence: TGTGCCAGCAGCGTAAGCGCCACGGGGGTGAGCACTGAAGCTTTCTTT.